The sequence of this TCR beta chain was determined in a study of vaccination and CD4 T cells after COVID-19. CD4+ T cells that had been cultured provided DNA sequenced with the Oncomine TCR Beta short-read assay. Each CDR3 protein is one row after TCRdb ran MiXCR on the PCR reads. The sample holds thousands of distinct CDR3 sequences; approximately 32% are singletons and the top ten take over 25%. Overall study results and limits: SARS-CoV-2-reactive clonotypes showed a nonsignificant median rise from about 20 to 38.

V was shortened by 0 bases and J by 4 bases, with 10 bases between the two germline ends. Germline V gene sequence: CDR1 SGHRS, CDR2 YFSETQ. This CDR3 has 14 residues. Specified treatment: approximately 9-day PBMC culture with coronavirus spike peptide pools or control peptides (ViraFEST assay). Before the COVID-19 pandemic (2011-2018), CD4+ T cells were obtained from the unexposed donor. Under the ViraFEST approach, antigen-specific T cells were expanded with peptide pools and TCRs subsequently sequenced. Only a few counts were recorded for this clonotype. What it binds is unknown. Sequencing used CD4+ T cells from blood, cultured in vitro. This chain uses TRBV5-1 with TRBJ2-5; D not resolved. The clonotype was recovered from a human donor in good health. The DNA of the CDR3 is TGCGCCAGCAGCTTGGGAGGACGCCGAGAGACCCAGTACTTC. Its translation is CASSLGGRRETQYF. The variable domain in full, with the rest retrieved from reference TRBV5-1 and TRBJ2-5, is KAGVTQTPRYLIKTRGQQVTLSCSPISGHRSVSWYQQTPGQGLQFLFEYFSETQRNKGNFPGRFSGRQFSNSRSEMNVSTLELGDSALYLCASSLGGRRETQYFGPGTRLLVL.